Listed below are T cell receptor beta chains from one sample, sequenced in a study of glioma-infiltrating T cells. TCRdb reanalysed the multiplex PCR reads using MiXCR and keeps one entry per CDR3 protein. In the table there are 150,000 to 200,000 distinct CDR3 sequences, roughly two fifths of which are singletons. The specimen was glioma tissue, nonneoplastic brain tissue, or PBMCs (not recorded which). These receptors all stem from a human donor with low-grade glioma or glioblastoma, undergoing nonglioma brain surgery, or in good health (not recorded which). CDR3s include the opening cysteine and the closing phenylalanine or tryptophan. D genes are given only for firm matches. Size is stated for part of the rows, as once, few or many counts, or as a class when the clone is expanded.

>TRBV28|once|NA|TRBJ1-4
CASSSPERNEKVFF
TGTGCCAGCAGTAGCCCGGAGAGGAATGAAAAAGTGTTTTTT
>TRBV20-1|NA|NA|TRBJ2-2
CSAKPKASGLTGELFF
TGCAGTGCTAAACCTAAGGCGAGCGGACTCACCGGGGAGCTGTTTTTT
>TRBV19|NA|NA|TRBJ2-7
CASSRDDEVGGEQYF
TGTGCCAGTAGCCGGGACGACGAAGTGGGGGGCGAGCAGTACTTC
>TRBV11-2|many|NA|TRBJ2-2
CASSLRWGTGELFF
TGTGCCAGCAGCTTGAGGTGGGGCACCGGGGAGCTGTTTTTT
>TRBV3-1|many|NA|TRBJ2-3
CASSQGTSTDTQYF
TGTGCCAGCAGCCAAGGGACTAGCACAGATACGCAGTATTTT
>TRBV2|many|NA|TRBJ1-5
CASTRAYKGNQPQHF
TGTGCCAGCACTCGGGCGTATAAAGGAAATCAGCCCCAGCATTTT
>TRBV6-5|once|TRBD1|TRBJ2-1
CASSYLRTGGRNEQFF
TGTGCCAGCAGTTACCTAAGGACAGGGGGCCGAAATGAGCAGTTCTTC
>TRBV12-3/TRBV12-4|many|NA|TRBJ1-2
CASSLSYGYTF
TGTGCCAGCAGTTTAAGCTATGGCTACACCTTC
>TRBV20-1|NA|NA|TRBJ2-5
CIAREFGSREETQYF
TGCATTGCTAGAGAGTTCGGCTCCCGTGAGGAGACCCAGTACTTC
>TRBV7-2|NA|NA|TRBJ2-1
CASSSTGHLENEQFF
TGTGCCAGCAGCTCAACCGGACACCTAGAAAATGAGCAGTTCTTC
>TRBV6-2/TRBV6-3|NA|NA|TRBJ2-1
CASSEPTSREQFF
TGTGCCAGCAGTGAACCAACTAGTCGTGAGCAGTTCTTC
>TRBV29-1|NA|TRBD2|TRBJ2-1
CSVDGLANEQFF
TGCAGCGTTGATGGACTAGCGAATGAGCAGTTCTTC
>TRBV28|many|NA|TRBJ2-3
CASSFASGTDTQYF
TGTGCCAGCAGTTTCGCTAGCGGCACAGATACGCAGTATTTT
>TRBV5-1|NA|NA|TRBJ2-2
CASSDHLTSGTGELFF
TGCGCCAGCAGCGACCACCTGACTAGTGGCACCGGTGAGCTGTTTTTT
>TRBV7-9|NA|NA|TRBJ2-3
CASSLPRHPGQYF
TGTGCCAGCAGCTTACCCAGACATCCCGGGCAGTATTTT
>TRBV15|many|NA|TRBJ2-1
CATSQGYNEQFF
TGTGCCACCAGCCAGGGGTACAATGAGCAGTTCTTC